These 5 T cell receptor beta chains originate from one sample sequenced in a study of blood T cell repertoires in COVID-19. Sequencing used immunoSEQ multiplex PCR; TCRdb keeps in-frame clones, though not all of them. The sample holds over 55,000 clones, about 86% seen once. The sample consisted of peripheral blood. These receptors all stem from a man aged 80 or over with COVID-19, enrolled during active disease.

The rearrangement joins TRBV13 to TRBJ2-7; 8 bases are shared with TRBD1. Per germline, CDR1 PRHDT and CDR2 FYEKMQ (reference sequence). With 9 bases clipped from V and 9 bases from J, the junction kept 13 bases outside the gene matches. The CDR3 is 13 amino acids. CDR3 amino acids: CASRQGSRRRQYV. Here the CDR3 DNA reads TGTGCCAGTCGACAGGGGTCTAGGAGGCGGCAGTACGTC.

The chain couples TRBV11-3 to TRBJ2-1; D possibly corresponds to TRBD1 (5 bases). Trimming removed 5 bases from V and 0 bases from J, with 17 bases in between. CDR1 and CDR2 (germline): SGHNT, YENEEA. The CDR3 extends over 17 amino acids. CDR3 residues: CASSIRTSLTSYNEQFF. The CDR3 DNA sequence: TGTGCCAGCAGCATCAGGACAAGTTTAACCTCCTACAATGAGCAGTTCTTC.

This clone showed up just a few times. The chain has TRBV19 and TRBJ2-1; 8 nucleotides agree with TRBD1. With V trimmed by 6 bases and J by 3 bases, 10 bases remained unmatched. The CDR3 is 16 residues long. Germline CDR1 reads LNHDA; CDR2 reads SQIVND (reference sequence). This CDR3 reads CASRGPDREGYNEQFF. The DNA of the CDR3 is TGTGCCAGTAGGGGTCCGGACAGGGAAGGCTACAATGAGCAGTTCTTC.

The genes are TRBV10-3 and TRBJ1-2, with D uncertain. Per germline, CDR1 ENHRY and CDR2 SYGVKD. This CDR3 has 14 amino acids. Trimming took off 3 bases at V and 1 base at J, with 9 bases between the two ends. CDR3 nucleotides: TGTGCCATCAGTGATTCCGGGAGTAACTATGGCTACACCTTC. Its translation is CAISDSGSNYGYTF.

This clone was detected only once. This sequence joins TRBV6-1 and TRBJ1-3; D is perhaps TRBD1 (5 bases). CDR3 length: 14 residues. V was clipped by 5 bases and J by 1 base, with 9 bases between them. Germline values: CDR1 MNHNS, CDR2 SASEGT. CDR3 loop: CASSTRDSGNTIYF. CDR3 bases: TGTGCCAGCAGTACCAGGGATTCTGGAAACACCATATATTTT.